Here is one T cell receptor (beta chain) with its context. Its target is unknown. Trimming pared 4 bases from V and 7 bases from J, leaving 13 bases between. CDR3 length equals 13 residues. Using immunoSEQ multiplex PCR, the repertoire was profiled, and TCRdb retains in-frame clones only, with some absent. The table records about 45,000 clones, 75% of them present only once. These data are taken from a study of vaccination effects on CD4 cells after COVID-19. Pools of viral peptides were used by the ViraFEST assay to expand antigen-specific CD4+ T cells ahead of sequencing. Cultured cells yielded isolated CD4+ T cells after 10 to 11 days. Documented for the person is a PCR-confirmed SARS-CoV-2 infection occurring between March and December 2020. At days 3 and 7, half of the medium was exchanged for IL-2 medium.

The specimen was CD4+ T cells from PBMCs cultured with a peptide pool, collected before COVID-19 vaccination. This clonotype was obtained from a human donor who had a prior SARS-CoV-2 infection. The chain carries TRBV12-3 or TRBV12-4 and TRBJ1-2; D gene uncertain. CDR3 amino acids: CASSWSAGGGYTF. The CDR3 DNA reads TGTGCCAGCAGTTGGAGCGCCGGAGGTGGCTACACCTTC.